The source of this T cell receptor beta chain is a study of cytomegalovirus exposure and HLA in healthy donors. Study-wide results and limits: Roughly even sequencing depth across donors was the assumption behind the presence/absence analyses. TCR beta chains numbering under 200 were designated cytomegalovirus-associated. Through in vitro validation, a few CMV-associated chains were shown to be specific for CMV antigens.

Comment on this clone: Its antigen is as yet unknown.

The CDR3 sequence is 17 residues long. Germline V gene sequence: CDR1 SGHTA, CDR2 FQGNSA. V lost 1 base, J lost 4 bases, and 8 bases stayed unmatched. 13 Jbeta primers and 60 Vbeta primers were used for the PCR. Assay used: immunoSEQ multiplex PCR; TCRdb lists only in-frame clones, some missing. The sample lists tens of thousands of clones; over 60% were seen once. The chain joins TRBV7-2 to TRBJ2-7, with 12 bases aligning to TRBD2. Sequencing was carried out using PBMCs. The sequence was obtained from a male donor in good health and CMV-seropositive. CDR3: CASSLGLAGAIGYEQYF. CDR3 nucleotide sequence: TGTGCCAGCAGCTTAGGACTAGCGGGGGCTATCGGGTACGAGCAGTACTTC.